These T cell receptor beta chains were read from a single sample in a study of shared clonotypes between healthy human individuals. Produced via immunoSEQ multiplex PCR; TCRdb's table is partial and in-frame only. The sample yields more than 1.2 million clones, 98% to 99% seen once. The sample comprised naive CD4+ T cells sorted from blood. The receptor source for this set is a young man in good health. Both conserved end residues are part of each CDR3. D genes are given only for firm matches. For some rows the clone size is stated as once, few or many, or as a class when expanded; others skip it.

D,V,size,J,CDR3,DNA
TRBD1,TRBV11-2,.,TRBJ2-2,CASRIHRGSNTGELFF,TGTGCCAGCAGGATACACAGGGGGTCGAACACCGGGGAGCTGTTTTTT
.,TRBV18,.,TRBJ2-4,CASSPFRVKQLAKNIQYF,TGTGCCAGCTCACCGTTTCGGGTTAAACAACTAGCCAAAAACATTCAGTACTTC
.,TRBV19,.,TRBJ1-2,CASSFLRRDTSNYGYTF,TGTGCCAGTAGTTTTCTCCGCCGGGACACCTCTAACTATGGCTACACCTTC
.,TRBV14,.,TRBJ2-5,CASSQGSSTQYF,TGTGCCAGCAGCCAAGGTTCGAGTACCCAGTACTTC
.,TRBV5-5,.,TRBJ1-2,CASRGLQGLPTGYTF,TGTGCCAGCAGGGGATTACAAGGGTTACCTACTGGCTACACCTTC
TRBD2,TRBV27,.,TRBJ2-7,CASSWTSGRRSYEQYF,TGTGCCAGCAGCTGGACTAGCGGGAGGCGGTCCTACGAGCAGTACTTC
.,TRBV5-5,.,TRBJ2-3,CASSFTADTDTQYF,TGTGCCAGCAGCTTCACGGCGGATACAGATACGCAGTATTTT
.,TRBV28,once,TRBJ1-2,CASSLLQGMRAYTF,TGTGCCAGCAGTTTGTTACAGGGTATGAGAGCCTACACCTTC
.,TRBV7-9,.,TRBJ2-1,CASIQYVDEQFF,TGTGCCAGCATCCAGTATGTCGATGAGCAGTTCTTC
.,TRBV4-2,.,TRBJ2-1,CASSQDSGSYNEQFF,TGTGCCAGCAGCCAAGATTCGGGTTCCTACAATGAGCAGTTCTTC
.,TRBV15,.,TRBJ2-5,CATSRDIGVGETQYF,TGTGCCACCAGCAGAGATATCGGGGTGGGAGAGACCCAGTACTTC
TRBD2,TRBV7-6,.,TRBJ2-5,CASTPGPASGGETQYF,TGTGCCAGCACCCCTGGCCCCGCTAGCGGGGGGGAGACCCAGTACTTC
TRBD1,TRBV28,.,TRBJ1-2,CASSLGDSNYGYTF,TGTGCCAGCAGTCTAGGGGACAGTAACTATGGCTACACCTTC
.,TRBV28,.,TRBJ2-3,CASSQTGINVDTQYF,TGTGCCAGCAGTCAGACAGGAATAAATGTGGATACGCAGTATTTT
.,TRBV19,.,TRBJ1-2,CASSPSTRLYGYTF,TGTGCCAGTAGTCCCTCGACAAGACTCTATGGCTACACCTTC
.,TRBV11-3,.,TRBJ2-7,CAGGAGATSYEQYF,TGTGCCGGTGGGGCAGGGGCGACTTCCTACGAGCAGTACTTC
TRBD2,TRBV9,.,TRBJ2-1,CASSPSQSGRWEFF,TGTGCCAGCAGCCCCTCCCAAAGCGGGAGATGGGAGTTCTTC
TRBD1,TRBV10-3,once,TRBJ1-4,CAISEKGAHEKLFF,TGTGCCATCAGTGAAAAGGGGGCGCATGAAAAACTGTTTTTT
.,TRBV5-8,.,TRBJ1-5,CASSLSDYSNQPQHF,TGTGCCAGCAGCTTGTCTGACTATAGCAATCAGCCCCAGCATTTT
.,TRBV19,.,TRBJ2-1,CASNNLGSYNEQFF,TGTGCCAGTAACAACTTGGGCTCCTACAATGAGCAGTTCTTC
.,TRBV5-1,.,TRBJ1-2,CASSLATGVYGYTF,TGCGCCAGCAGCTTGGCCACCGGGGTTTATGGCTACACCTTC
.,TRBV28,.,TRBJ2-5,CASSPPNFQETQYF,TGTGCCAGCAGCCCTCCGAATTTCCAGGAGACCCAGTACTTC
TRBD2,TRBV2,.,TRBJ2-1,CASSGELAGYNEQFF,TGTGCCAGCAGTGGCGAACTAGCGGGTTACAATGAGCAGTTCTTC
.,TRBV10-3,.,TRBJ2-5,CAISELVGTETQYF,TGTGCCATCAGTGAGTTAGTGGGGACAGAGACCCAGTACTTC
.,TRBV27,.,TRBJ1-4,CASSQKWGEKLFF,TGTGCCAGCAGTCAGAAATGGGGTGAAAAACTGTTTTTT
TRBD2,TRBV19,.,TRBJ2-7,CASSIGLAGFGESYEQYF,TGTGCCAGTAGTATAGGACTAGCGGGATTTGGAGAGTCCTACGAGCAGTACTTC
.,TRBV11-2,.,TRBJ2-1,CASSLEPGAEQFF,TGTGCCAGCAGCTTAGAACCCGGTGCTGAGCAGTTCTTC
.,TRBV15,.,TRBJ2-1,CATSREDRARPFF,TGTGCCACCAGCAGAGAAGACCGTGCAAGGCCGTTCTTC
.,TRBV28,.,TRBJ1-1,CASSSGGRTEAFF,TGTGCCAGCAGTTCGGGGGGCAGGACTGAAGCTTTCTTT
TRBD2,TRBV5-1,.,TRBJ2-2,CASSPGTSGSLVGTGELFF,TGCGCCAGCAGCCCCGGGACTAGCGGGAGTCTTGTGGGTACCGGGGAGCTGTTTTTT
.,TRBV4-3,.,TRBJ2-2,CASSHRSGDTGELFF,TGCGCCAGCAGCCACCGCAGCGGAGACACCGGGGAGCTGTTTTTT
TRBD1,TRBV29-1,.,TRBJ1-5,CSVEDLRTGGNQPQHF,TGCAGCGTTGAAGATCTCAGGACAGGGGGAAATCAGCCCCAGCATTTT
.,TRBV10-3,once,TRBJ2-1,CAISESGTYNEQFF,TGTGCCATCAGTGAGTCCGGGACTTACAATGAGCAGTTCTTC
TRBD2,TRBV30,.,TRBJ2-1,CALSGLALYNEQFF,TGTGCCTTATCGGGACTAGCCCTCTACAATGAGCAGTTCTTC
TRBD1,TRBV28,.,TRBJ1-2,CASSGQELVGYYGYTF,TGTGCCAGCAGCGGACAGGAACTTGTAGGCTACTATGGCTACACCTTC
.,TRBV15,.,TRBJ2-5,CATSRDLGSQETQYF,TGTGCCACCAGCAGAGATCTGGGATCCCAAGAGACCCAGTACTTC
.,TRBV28,.,TRBJ1-5,CASSFGGRHQPQHF,TGTGCCAGCAGTTTTGGGGGGAGGCATCAGCCCCAGCATTTT
TRBD1,TRBV2,.,TRBJ2-2,CASSVQGGNTGELFF,TGTGCCAGCAGTGTCCAAGGGGGCAACACCGGGGAGCTGTTTTTT
.,TRBV7-9,.,TRBJ2-5,CASRYTGEQETQYF,TGTGCCAGCAGATACACCGGGGAACAAGAGACCCAGTACTTC
.,TRBV5-8,.,TRBJ1-5,CASSLAQPQHF,TGTGCCAGCAGCTTGGCCCAGCCCCAGCATTTT
.,TRBV6-5,.,TRBJ2-7,CASSSRQYHYEQYF,TGTGCCAGCAGCTCAAGACAGTACCACTACGAGCAGTACTTC
.,TRBV9,.,TRBJ2-2,CASSVDRWTSTGELFF,TGTGCCAGCAGCGTAGATAGATGGACATCCACCGGGGAGCTGTTTTTT
.,TRBV7-2,.,TRBJ2-1,CASSLAAVSYNEQFF,TGTGCCAGCAGCTTAGCAGCGGTCTCCTACAATGAGCAGTTCTTC
.,TRBV4-1,.,TRBJ2-2,CASSYWVQANGAGELFF,TGCGCCAGCAGCTATTGGGTACAGGCGAATGGGGCCGGGGAGCTGTTTTTT
.,TRBV5-1,.,TRBJ2-2,CASSLVGGMTGELFF,TGCGCCAGCAGCCTAGTGGGGGGCATGACCGGGGAGCTGTTTTTT
TRBD2,TRBV7-2,.,TRBJ2-7,CASSFWEGTGEQYF,TGTGCCAGCAGCTTTTGGGAGGGTACGGGAGAGCAGTACTTC
.,TRBV29-1,.,TRBJ2-7,CSVEGDGRGQYF,TGCAGCGTTGAAGGGGACGGGAGAGGGCAGTACTTC
.,TRBV5-1,.,TRBJ1-1,CASVREVDTEAFF,TGCGCCAGCGTCCGGGAGGTTGACACTGAAGCTTTCTTT
.,TRBV4-3,.,TRBJ1-2,CASSQDHMEGLNYGYTF,TGCGCCAGCAGCCAAGACCACATGGAGGGACTTAACTATGGCTACACCTTC
.,TRBV6-5,.,TRBJ1-5,CASSYLGSHQPQHF,TGTGCCAGCAGTTACTTGGGGAGCCATCAGCCCCAGCATTTT
TRBD2,TRBV4-2,once,TRBJ2-1,CASSPGDRGRSYNEQFF,TGTGCCAGCAGCCCAGGGGATCGCGGGAGGTCCTACAATGAGCAGTTCTTC
TRBD1,TRBV28,.,TRBJ1-3,CASSPGTARWNTIYF,TGTGCCAGCAGTCCAGGGACAGCCCGTTGGAACACCATATATTTT
.,TRBV19,.,TRBJ1-5,CASQPSNQPQHF,TGTGCCAGCCAACCGAGCAATCAGCCCCAGCATTTT
.,TRBV18,.,TRBJ2-2,CASSPAAGNTGELFF,TGTGCCAGCTCACCCGCGGCAGGAAACACCGGGGAGCTGTTTTTT
TRBD1,TRBV28,.,TRBJ2-1,CASSLATGDGYNEQFF,TGTGCCAGCAGTTTAGCTACAGGGGACGGCTACAATGAGCAGTTCTTC